This TCR beta chain was recorded in a study of cytomegalovirus exposure and HLA in healthy donors. Separate from the approximately 670-subject first cohort, the roughly 110-subject validation cohort was the one that the donors belonged to. The ends were cut back, 8 bases at V and 5 bases at J, with 16 bases in the middle. The CDR3 has 13 amino acids. Germline V gene sequence: CDR1 WSHSY, CDR2 SAAADI. Points from the study as a whole: 164 TCR beta chains were listed as cytomegalovirus-associated. A later analysis found first-cohort TCR clusters tended to co-occur in the 90 to 150 validation repertoires.

A remark on this clone: Its target is not known.

Assay used: immunoSEQ multiplex PCR; TCRdb lists only in-frame clones, some missing. Of hundreds of thousands of clones listed, roughly 83% were seen once; the top ten hold around 5.6%. This sequence was found in a woman between 18 and 29 years old in good health and CMV-seronegative. The V and J genes are TRBV10-2 and TRBJ2-7, with D maybe TRBD1 (6 bases). The sequencing sample was made of PBMCs. This CDR3 reads CASVGQSHHEQYF. In DNA form, the CDR3 reads TGCGCCAGCGTAGGACAGTCCCACCACGAGCAGTACTTC.